This TCR beta chain was sequenced during a study of identical twins. This clonotype was observed a handful of times. Its specificity is unknown. TCRdb reprocessed the 5' RACE reads via MiXCR and lists one record per CDR3 protein. The table has 1.5 million to 2 million distinct CDR3 sequences, under 35% seen once. V lost 3 bases to trimming and J lost 3 bases, with 6 bases between them. The CDR3 is 12 residues long. Per germline, CDR1 MNHNS and CDR2 SASEGT. Notes on the study in general: Models underpredicted monozygotic twin sharing of out-of-frame TCR alpha. Interpretation of the results relied on cross-sectional statistical analysis and not on following the same donors. Within cord blood, abundant beta clonotypes carried fewer insertions, but memory repertoires showed no such trend.

This chain uses TRBV6-1 with TRBJ2-7; D not resolved. The receptor's source is a newborn girl in good health. The sequenced material came from cord blood. Here the CDR3 DNA reads TGTGCCAGCAGTGACTTGTACTACGAGCAGTACTTC. Its protein product is CASSDLYYEQYF.